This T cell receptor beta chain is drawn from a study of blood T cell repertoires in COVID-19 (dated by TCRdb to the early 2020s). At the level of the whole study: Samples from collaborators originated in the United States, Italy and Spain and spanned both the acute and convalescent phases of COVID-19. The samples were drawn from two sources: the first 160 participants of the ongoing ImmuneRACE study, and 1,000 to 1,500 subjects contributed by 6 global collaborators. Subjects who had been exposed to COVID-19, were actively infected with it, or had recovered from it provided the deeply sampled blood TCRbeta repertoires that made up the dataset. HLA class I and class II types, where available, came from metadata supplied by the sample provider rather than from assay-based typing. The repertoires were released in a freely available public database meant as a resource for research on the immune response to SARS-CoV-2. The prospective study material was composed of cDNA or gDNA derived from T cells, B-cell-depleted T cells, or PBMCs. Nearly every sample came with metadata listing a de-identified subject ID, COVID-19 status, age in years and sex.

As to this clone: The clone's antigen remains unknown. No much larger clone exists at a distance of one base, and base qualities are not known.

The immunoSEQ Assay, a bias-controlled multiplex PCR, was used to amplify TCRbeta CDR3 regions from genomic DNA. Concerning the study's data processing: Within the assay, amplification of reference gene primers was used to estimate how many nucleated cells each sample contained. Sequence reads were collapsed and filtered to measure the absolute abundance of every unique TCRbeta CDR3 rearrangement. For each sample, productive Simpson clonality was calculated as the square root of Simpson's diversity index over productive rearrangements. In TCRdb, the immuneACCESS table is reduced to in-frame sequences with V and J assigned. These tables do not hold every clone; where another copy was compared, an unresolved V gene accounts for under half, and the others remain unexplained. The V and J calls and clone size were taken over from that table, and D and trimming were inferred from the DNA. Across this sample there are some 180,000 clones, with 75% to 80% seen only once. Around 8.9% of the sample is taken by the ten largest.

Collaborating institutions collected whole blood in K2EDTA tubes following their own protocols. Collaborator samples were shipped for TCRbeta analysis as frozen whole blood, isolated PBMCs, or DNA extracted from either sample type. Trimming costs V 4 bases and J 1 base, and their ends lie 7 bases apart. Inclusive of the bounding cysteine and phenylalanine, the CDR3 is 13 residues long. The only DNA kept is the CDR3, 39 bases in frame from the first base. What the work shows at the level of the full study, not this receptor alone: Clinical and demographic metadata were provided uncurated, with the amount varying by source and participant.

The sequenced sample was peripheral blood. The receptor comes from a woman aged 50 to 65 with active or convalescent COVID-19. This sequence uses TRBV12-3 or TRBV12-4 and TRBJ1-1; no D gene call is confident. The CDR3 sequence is CASSSPGNTEAFF. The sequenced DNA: TGTGCCAGCAGTTCCCCGGGGAACACTGAAGCTTTCTTT.